This entry concerns a single T cell receptor beta chain. Germline V gene lookup returns CDR1 SGDLS and CDR2 YYNGEE. This CDR3 spans 15 amino acids. Trimming cost V 3 bases and J 1 base; bases outside gene matches: 4. This sample is drawn from a study of OX40 agonist ivuxolimab in advanced cancers. Study as a whole: Each patient was given ivuxolimab into a vein every 2 weeks, at 0.01 to 10 mg/kg. Antecedent anti-PD-1, anti-PD-L1 or anti-CTLA-4 therapy was permissible, with roughly 36% having received some.

The protocol was immunoSEQ multiplex PCR, while the TCRdb copy is restricted to in-frame clones and leaves out a portion. The sample yields tens of thousands of clones, about 87% seen once. Autoimmune disease history or systemic immunosuppression meant exclusion. This receptor was taken from an adult with an advanced solid tumor such as melanoma, head and neck, liver or kidney cancer. The chain joins TRBV9 to TRBJ2-1; TRBD2 aligns across 7 bases. The sample in question was CD4+ or CD8+ T cells sorted from blood, obtained in a trial of the OX40 agonist ivuxolimab. The CDR3 DNA follows: TGTGCCAGCAGCGAAGCGGGATTGTCCTACAATGAGCAGTTCTTC. Translating gives CASSEAGLSYNEQFF.